This T cell receptor beta chain appears in the sequencing data of a study of T-cell reconstitution after alpha-beta-depleted transplantation in children. This CDR3 is 13 amino acids long. Germline lookup yields CDR1 SGHNT and CDR2 YYREEE (reference sequence). Trimming stripped 3 bases from V and 4 bases from J, with 10 bases between. Unique molecular identifiers were used to barcode this TCRbeta library. Each CDR3 protein is one row after TCRdb ran MiXCR on the PCR reads. The sample lists 640,000 or so distinct CDR3 sequences; 16% were seen once. The sequencing used PBMCs from the stem cell graft donor, collected from the stem cell graft. This sequence joins TRBV5-4 and TRBJ2-5, with no clear D. This TCR was recovered from a human donor who donated a stem cell graft to a child with acute myeloid leukemia. This CDR3 is CASSWDVGETQYF. CDR3 nucleotides: TGTGCCAGCAGCTGGGATGTAGGAGAGACCCAGTACTTC.